The clone carrying this TCR beta chain was counted ten times or more. Its antigen is undetermined. This record belongs to a study of glioma-infiltrating T cells. Using RNA template, CDR3s of TCR alpha and beta were amplified with iRepertoire arm-PCR. Tissue mRNA or PBMC total RNA, roughly 100-400 ng, went into one-step reverse transcription and amplification. TCRdb redid the calling of the multiplex PCR reads with MiXCR, one entry per CDR3 protein. The sample carries fewer than 90,000 distinct CDR3 sequences, less than 30% recorded once. This CDR3 contains 14 residues. V was cut by 6 bases and J by 3 bases, with 15 bases left in between. Germline CDR1 is MNHNS and CDR2 is SASEGT. Findings and caveats of the study: Very few CDR3 sequences were shared between tissue and blood. Non-neoplastic patients had below-expected tissue-blood divergence, while all gliomas exceeded expectation.

Sequenced: glioma tissue, nonneoplastic brain tissue, or PBMCs (not recorded which). The genes are TRBV6-1 and TRBJ2-7; no firm D call. The sequence came from a human donor with low-grade glioma or glioblastoma, undergoing nonglioma brain surgery, or in good health (not recorded which). The CDR3 DNA sequence: TGTGCCAGCAGAAGCCTCGGAAGGGTCTACGAGCAGTACTTC. It yields the protein CASRSLGRVYEQYF.